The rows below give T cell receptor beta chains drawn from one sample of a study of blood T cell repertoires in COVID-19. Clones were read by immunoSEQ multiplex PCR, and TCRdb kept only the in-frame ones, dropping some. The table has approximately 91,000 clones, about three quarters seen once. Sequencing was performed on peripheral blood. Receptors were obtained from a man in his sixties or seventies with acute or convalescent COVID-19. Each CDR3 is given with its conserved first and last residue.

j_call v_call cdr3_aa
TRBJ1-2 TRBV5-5 CASSLQQVTNYGYTF
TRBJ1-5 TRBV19 CASSPGQELNQPQHF
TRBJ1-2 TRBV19 CASSLTGFVGYTF
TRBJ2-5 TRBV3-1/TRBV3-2 CASSQEAVAEETQYF
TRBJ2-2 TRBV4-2 CASSRVTRGTGDTGELFF
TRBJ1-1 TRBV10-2 CASSVLRGDTEAFF
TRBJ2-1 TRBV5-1 CASEGLAGSNEQFF
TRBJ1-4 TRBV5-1 CASSLGTSSREKLFF
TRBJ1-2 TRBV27 CASTMPGANYGYTF
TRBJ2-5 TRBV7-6 CASSTAGYQETQYF
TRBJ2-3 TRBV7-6 CASSSDGRGTDTQYF
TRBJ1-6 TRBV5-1 CASSLGQERLNSPLHF
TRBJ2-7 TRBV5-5 CASSTPGLAGSSYEQYF
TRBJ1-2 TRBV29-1 CSVEVALDYGYTF
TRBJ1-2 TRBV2 CASSDGGEGYTF
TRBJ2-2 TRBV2 CASSAGTANTGELFF
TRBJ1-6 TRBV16 CASSQRNNRQYSPLHF
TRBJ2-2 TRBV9 CASSVGGDSLHTGELFF
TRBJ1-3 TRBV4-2 CASSQEGQGGRIYF
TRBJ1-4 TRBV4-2 CASSIGTGVTSNEKLFF
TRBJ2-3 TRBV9 CASSVDEAGYTDTQYF
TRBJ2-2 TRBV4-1 CASSQDSGPIGTGELFF
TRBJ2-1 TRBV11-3 CASSLEGTSDYNEQFF
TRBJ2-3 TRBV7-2 CASSLAGRDTQYF
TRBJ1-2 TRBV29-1 CSVVRDRGVYGYTF
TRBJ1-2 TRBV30 CAWSAVVAGGDGYTF
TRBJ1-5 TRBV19 CASTPVYRDNQPQHF
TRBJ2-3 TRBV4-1 CASSQDQAPPSTDTQYF
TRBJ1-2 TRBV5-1 CASSSASGSRDGYTF
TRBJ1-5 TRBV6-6 CASSGDRGNQPQHF
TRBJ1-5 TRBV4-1 CASSPGQGWQPQHF
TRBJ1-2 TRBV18 CASSPVQGKYGYTF
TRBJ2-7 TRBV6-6 CASSYSGQIYEQYF
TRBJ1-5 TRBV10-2 CASSQGTGNNQPQHF
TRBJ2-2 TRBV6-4 CASSAVSGTGELFF
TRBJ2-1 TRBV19 CASSSLRTSGYNEQFF
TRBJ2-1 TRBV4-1 CASSPMGTGGNEQFF
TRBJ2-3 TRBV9 CASSVQPGTTDTQYF
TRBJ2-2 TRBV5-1 CASTLGVVNTGELFF
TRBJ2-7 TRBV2 CASRGQGFEQYF
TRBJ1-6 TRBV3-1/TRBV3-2 CASSQGGGSPLHF
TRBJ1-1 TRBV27 CASRVGYRGRLVNTEAFF
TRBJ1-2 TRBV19 CASSISSGTGNYGYTF
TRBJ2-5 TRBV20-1 CSARLVETQYF
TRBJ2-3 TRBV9 CASSVDRVADTQYF
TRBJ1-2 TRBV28 CASSPRDRGARGYTF
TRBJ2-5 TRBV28 CASGQSQETQYF
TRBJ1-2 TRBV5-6 CASSPPDRGGGYTF
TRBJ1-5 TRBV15 CATSRVKGLGSNQPQHF
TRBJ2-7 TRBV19 CASSPGDSGYEQYF
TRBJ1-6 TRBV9 CASSEPSPLHF
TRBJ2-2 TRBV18 CASSPRQGGNTGELFF
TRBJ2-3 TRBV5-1 CASSPYGEDTQYF
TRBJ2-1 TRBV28 CASSLELGGPMWNEQFF
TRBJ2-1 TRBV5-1 CASSLDGSRYNEQFF
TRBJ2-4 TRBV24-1 CATSEGGGQTLAKNIQYF